This T cell receptor (beta chain) was sequenced in a study of T cells generated in artificial thymic organoids (dated 2017 in TCRdb). Context from the whole study: In some experiments, thymic T cells were further FACS-purified to deplete CD4 immature single positive or double positive precursors. The study compared the TCR alpha and beta CDR3 repertoires of CD8 single positive T cells derived from in vitro artificial thymic organoids against those of naive CD8 T cells from thymus and peripheral blood. Displayed repertoire sequencing data were described as representative of three independent experiments.

Judged by its sample share, this clonotype qualifies as medium-sized (0.01 to 0.1%). What antigen it recognizes has not been identified. No base-level quality is on record; no much larger clone is a single base apart. Enrichment of primary CD8+ T cells was performed with magnetic beads using the Miltenyi CD8+ T cell Isolation Kit. Before RNA extraction, CD3+TCRalphabeta+CD8 single positive T cells from both organoids and thymus were sorted by FACS. For each sample, total RNA was purified from about 40,000 to 200,000 sorted cells using the RNeasy Micro kit, and RNA quality was assessed on an Agilent RNA 6000 Nano chip. To release thymocytes, the researchers dissected thymic fragments, broke them apart by pipetting, and passed the material through a 70 um strainer. Separate semi-nested PCR amplifications were run for the TCRalpha and TCRbeta libraries, using Advantage 2 and reverse primers located in the TRAC or TRBC constant regions. The amount of total RNA going into first-strand cDNA synthesis ranged between roughly 3.5 and 550 ng. TCR cDNA libraries were generated by 5'-RACE using the SMARTer PCR cDNA Synthesis kit, with a poly-dT primer for first-strand synthesis. Sample-specific 5-nucleotide barcodes were carried by the semi-nested constant-region reverse primers, and the resulting products were cleaned using the Zymo DNA Clean and Concentrator-5 kit. As many as ten barcoded samples were combined into a pool, ligated to Illumina adaptors, and sequenced on an Illumina MiSeq as 2 x 150 bp paired-end reads. The original methods were these. After demultiplexing, reads were aligned with BLAT to a custom library containing all human TRAV, TRAJ, TRBV, TRBD and TRBJ combinations from IMGT. The best BLAT hits were picked using pslCDnaFilter (-maxAligns=1, -ignoreIntrons), and custom Perl scripts were used to calculate clonotype frequencies. The public reads were run again by TCRdb, first through fastp at Q25 and then through MiXCR, and only productive beta chains were kept. When rows share a CDR3 protein, they turn into one entry using the most common DNA and genes. The V and J calls, along with clone size, are taken from TCRdb and not from the paper's own processing. This sample comprises some 8,000 distinct CDR3 sequences, about 16% of them detected only once. The top ten clonotypes cover over 1.3% of the sample.

Points the paper makes about the study in general: CD8 single positive T cells derived from organoids showed physiological TCR clonotype diversity comparable to the diversity seen in thymic and blood naive CD8 T cells.

The germline ends are 10 bases apart after V is trimmed by 3 bases and J by 1 base. Based on the germline V gene, the CDR1 and CDR2 sequences are KGHSH and LQKENI. Counted from cysteine to phenylalanine, this CDR3 has 15 amino acids. Of the read, only the CDR3 DNA is kept; its 45 bases are in frame from base 1. The chain employs TRBV18 and TRBJ1-5; no confident D gene assignment can be made. Material for sequencing was naive CD8+ T cells from the thymus. In the paper's terms, the cell subset or site label means: CD3+TCRalphabeta+CD8SP T cells; for blood, CD45RO-CCR7+ naive CD8+ T cells. The sequence was collected from a human donor who gave cord blood stem cells for thymic organoid culture, a cardiac surgery patient who gave postnatal thymus, or a blood donor (not recorded which). This receptor carries the CDR3 CASSPGGRSNQPQHF. Read as DNA, the sequence is TGTGCCAGCTCACCCGGAGGTAGGAGCAATCAGCCCCAGCATTTT.